Shown below are 22 T cell receptor beta chains from a single sample sequenced in a study of T cells in tuberculosis. Repertoires were generated with immunoSEQ multiplex PCR, while TCRdb's copy carries only in-frame clones and drops some. The sample consists of fewer than 35,000 clones, around 88% of them appearing once. Time point here: new active TB diagnosis, blood taken before or within 7 days of starting treatment. This specimen consisted of PBMCs, obtained at tuberculosis diagnosis. The receptors stem from an adult with tuberculosis.

The V gene is TRBV9, the J gene TRBJ2-7, with 10 nucleotides matching TRBD2. The CDR3 spans 14 residues. Germline-derived CDR1 and CDR2 are SGDLS and YYNGEE. V lost 4 bases to trimming and J lost 4 bases; unmatched junction nucleotides: 5. The CDR3 loop reads CASSSMTSGYEQYF. The CDR3 bases are TGTGCCAGCAGCTCCATGACTAGCGGGTACGAGCAGTACTTC.

This chain connects TRBV5-1 to TRBJ2-5, with 12 bases aligning to TRBD2. This CDR3 spans 16 amino acids. The V gene's germline CDR1 is SGHRS and CDR2 YFSETQ. V was pared by 0 bases and J by 4 bases, with 4 bases of the junction left unmatched. In nucleotides, the CDR3 is TGCGCCAGCAGCTTGGCTATACTAGCGGGGGGAGAGACCCAGTACTTC. Protein: CASSLAILAGGETQYF.

This chain connects TRBV15 to TRBJ2-3; maybe TRBD2 (5 bases). CDR1 is LNHNV and CDR2 is YYDKDF in the germline V gene (reference sequence). Trimming cost V 0 bases and J 7 bases, with 11 bases left between them. CDR3 size: 14 residues. In DNA, the CDR3 is TGTGCCACCAGCAGAGAGAGGGTCGGCAATACGCAGTATTTT. This encodes CATSRERVGNTQYF.

This chain connects TRBV30 to TRBJ2-1; 10 bases fit TRBD2. CDR1 and CDR2 (germline): GTSNPN, SVGIG (reference sequence). V trimming: 4 bases; J trimming: 10 bases; junction bases outside the gene matches: 13. CDR3 length: 15 residues. This chain's CDR3 is CAWKRGASGSIEQFF. CDR3 in DNA: TGTGCCTGGAAAAGAGGCGCTAGCGGGAGCATAGAGCAGTTCTTC.

The V and J genes are TRBV7-9 and TRBJ1-3; no reliable D call. The CDR3 loop spans 17 amino acids. From germline, CDR1 is SEHNR and CDR2 FQNEAQ (reference sequence). Trimming took off 5 bases at V and 0 bases at J, with 17 bases between the two ends. CDR3 in DNA: TGTGCCAGCAGCCCTTTCGGCGCAGGCAACTCTGGAAACACCATATATTTT. Residues: CASSPFGAGNSGNTIYF.

The J gene is TRBJ1-6, the V gene TRBV2, with D unclear. The CDR3 is made up of 15 amino acids. The germline gives CDR1 SNHLY, CDR2 FYNNEI. V was clipped by 4 bases and J by 6 bases, with 13 bases between them. This CDR3 reads CASSGVGGINSPLHF. The CDR3 DNA reads TGTGCCAGCAGTGGGGTGGGAGGGATTAATTCACCCCTCCACTTT. The whole variable domain, remainder taken from reference TRBV2 and TRBJ1-6, is EPEVTQTPSHQVTQMGQEVILRCVPISNHLYFYWYRQILGQKVEFLVSFYNNEISEKSEIFDDQFSVERPDGSNFTLKIRSTKLEDSAMYFCASSGVGGINSPLHFGNGTRLTVT.

The V and J genes are TRBV27 and TRBJ1-3, with D perhaps TRBD1 (5 bases). The V end lost 6 bases, the J end lost 0 bases, and 15 bases lay between the germline ends. The CDR3 contains 16 residues. Germline CDR1 MNHEY, CDR2 SMNVEV (reference sequence). In nucleotides, the CDR3 is TGTGCCAGCAGCGATAGGGACTTTAGCTCTGGAAACACCATATATTTT. It translates to CASSDRDFSSGNTIYF.

The chain has TRBV2 and TRBJ1-6; D might be TRBD1 (6 bases). The CDR3 spans 14 residues. Per germline, CDR1 SNHLY and CDR2 FYNNEI. The V and J ends lost 7 bases and 6 bases respectively, with 13 bases between them. The CDR3 protein is CASIRGAGNSPLHF. The CDR3 DNA is TGTGCCAGCATCCGGGGGGCGGGTAATTCACCCCTCCACTTT.

This clone has only one observation. The chain uses TRBV30 and TRBJ1-5; D gene uncertain. V was shortened by 4 bases and J by 9 bases, with 10 bases between the two germline ends. There are 11 residues in the CDR3. The germline CDR1 and CDR2 sequences are GTSNPN and SVGIG (reference sequence). The CDR3 nucleotides are TGTGCCTGGAAAGCCGGAGGGCCCCAGCATTTT. Amino acid sequence: CAWKAGGPQHF.

In the case of this clone: At one of its ends the junction is not consistent with the germline gene, which may arise from a read error. The V and J genes are TRBV10-3 and TRBJ1-6, with TRBD1 identical over 7 bases. The CDR3 has 14 amino acids. CDR1 ENHRY and CDR2 SYGVKD come from the germline V gene. This chain's CDR3 is CAISPTGINSLLHF. In DNA form, the CDR3 reads TGTGCCATCAGTCCGACAGGGATAAATTCACTCCTCCACTTT.

The rearrangement uses TRBV15 and TRBJ2-7, with 7 bases matching TRBD2. Trimming cost V 6 bases and J 6 bases; bases outside gene matches: 14. Per germline, CDR1 LNHNV and CDR2 YYDKDF (reference sequence). This CDR3 region has 15 residues. CDR3 protein: CATRRLGLDLSEQYF. CDR3 DNA: TGTGCCACCAGGAGACTCGGACTAGACCTTTCCGAGCAGTACTTC.

The table lists this clone with a count of one. V and J are TRBV25-1 and TRBJ2-5; D gene unclear. This CDR3 has 14 residues. The V gene's germline CDR1 is MGHDK and CDR2 SYGVNS. The V gene lost 1 base and the J gene lost 1 base, with 7 bases spanning the gap. The CDR3 DNA reads TGTGCCAGCAGTGAATTTGGCAGCCAAGAGACCCAGTACTTC. The encoded protein is CASSEFGSQETQYF.

V gene TRBV5-1 combines with J gene TRBJ2-7; D gene uncertain. V lost 0 bases and J lost 7, with 11 bases in between. Germline CDR1 SGHRS, CDR2 YFSETQ. This CDR3 comprises 13 residues. The CDR3 DNA reads TGCGCCAGCAGCTTGGTGGGCCTCTGGGAGCAGTACTTC. Translated, it gives CASSLVGLWEQYF.

The CDR3 DNA reads as TGTGCCAGCAGGGGGCCCGGTGGGGGCTACACCTTC. It encodes CASRGPGGGYTF. V usage is TRBV28 and J usage is TRBJ1-2; the D gene is possibly TRBD1 (5 bases). Germline-derived CDR1 and CDR2 are MDHEN and SYDVKM. Trimming stripped 6 bases from V and 8 bases from J, with 13 bases between. The CDR3 loop spans 12 amino acids.

The rearrangement joins TRBV18 to TRBJ2-7, with 9 nucleotides matching TRBD2. V trimming: 6 bases; J trimming: 5 bases; junction bases outside the gene matches: 11. The CDR3 runs 15 residues. Germline lookup yields CDR1 KGHSH and CDR2 LQKENI. The CDR3 DNA follows: TGTGCCAGCTCGTCCGGACTAGCGAGAGGGGACGAGCAGTACTTC. This codes for CASSSGLARGDEQYF.

The chain combines TRBV5-1 with TRBJ2-2; 8 positions match TRBD2. Unmatched junction bases numbered 3, after V lost 0 bases and J lost 2 bases. The CDR3 has 16 residues. Germline assignment: CDR1 SGHRS and CDR2 YFSETQ. CDR3 sequence (DNA): TGCGCCAGCAGCTTGGTAGCGGGATTCAACACCGGGGAGCTGTTTTTT. Its protein product is CASSLVAGFNTGELFF.

The chain carries TRBV29-1 and TRBJ1-3; the D gene is possibly TRBD1 (6 bases). V was cut by 7 bases and J by 1 base, with 11 bases left in between. This CDR3 is 13 amino acids long. CDR1 and CDR2 from the germline V gene are SQVTM and ANQGSEA. The DNA of the CDR3 is TGCAGCGCTATAAGGGGGTCTGGAAACACCATATATTTT. This translates into CSAIRGSGNTIYF.

There are a few counts of this clone. This chain joins TRBV7-2 and TRBJ1-5; TRBD1 matches 7 bases. The ends lost 7 bases at V and 0 bases at J; junction bases unmatched: 12. This CDR3 comprises 17 residues. Germline loops: CDR1 SGHTA, CDR2 FQGNSA. DNA of the CDR3: TGTGCCAGCAACGAACCCCAACAGGGGCGTAGCAATCAGCCCCAGCATTTT. This sequence encodes CASNEPQQGRSNQPQHF.

This clone was picked up a small number of times. The CDR3 region has the DNA TGTGCCAGCAGTTGGAGACGGGACAGGGTCTATGGCTACACCTTC. Protein product: CASSWRRDRVYGYTF. V is TRBV6-5 and J is TRBJ1-2; 9 positions agree with TRBD1. Losses at the gene ends were 4 bases for V and 4 bases for J; bases not matched to a gene: 7. CDR1 is MNHEY, CDR2 SVGAGI, per germline. The CDR3 spans 15 residues.

The table lists this clone with a few counts. The rearrangement uses TRBV12-5 and TRBJ2-2; D uncertain. Per the germline V gene, CDR1 is LGHNT and CDR2 is FRNRAP. V shed 7 bases and J shed 4 bases, with 19 bases lying between them. The CDR3 covers 16 residues. The CDR3 sequence is CASALRPGSITGELFF. DNA for the CDR3: TGTGCTAGTGCCCTGCGGCCCGGATCTATCACCGGGGAGCTGTTTTTT.

A few counts support this clone. V and J are TRBV5-1 and TRBJ1-4, with D unresolved. V was shortened by 2 bases and J by 0 bases, with 14 bases between the two germline ends. This CDR3 has 17 residues. The germline V gene has CDR1 SGHRS and CDR2 YFSETQ. The CDR3 DNA sequence: TGCGCCAGCAGCTTTAGTCCAGGCACCGCAACTAATGAAAAACTGTTTTTT. Amino acid sequence: CASSFSPGTATNEKLFF.

This clone was seen more than once but under ten times. The rearrangement links TRBV11-2 to TRBJ2-7; D is possibly TRBD2 (6 bases). The CDR3 loop spans 18 amino acids. CDR1 and CDR2 (germline): SGHAT, FQNNGV. V lost 1 base, J lost 0 bases, and 19 bases lay in between. The CDR3 region is CASSLVVGRRGSSYEQYF. Here the CDR3 DNA reads TGTGCCAGCAGCTTAGTTGTTGGCCGACGGGGGAGCTCCTACGAGCAGTACTTC.